These 10 T cell receptor beta chains share one sample of origin, sequenced in a study of radiotherapy plus CTLA-4 blockade in lung cancer. Produced via immunoSEQ multiplex PCR; TCRdb's table is partial and in-frame only. The sample holds 75,000 to 100,000 clones, 75% to 90% seen once. The sample was peripheral blood, taken from a patient treated with radiotherapy plus ipilimumab. These receptors came from a human donor with non-small cell lung cancer who had a partial response to radiotherapy plus ipilimumab.

In this sample, this clone turned up once. The rearrangement joins TRBV5-6 to TRBJ2-3; weak D call: TRBD2 (5 bases). This CDR3 contains 17 residues. The germline V gene has CDR1 SGHDT and CDR2 YYEEEE. Trimming cost V 4 bases and J 3 bases, with 21 bases left between them. The CDR3 nucleotides are TGTGCCAGCAGCCCCGCGAATAGAGGGAGAGGGACAGATACGCAGTATTTT. The encoded protein is CASSPANRGRGTDTQYF.

V and J are TRBV6-6 and TRBJ1-2; 9 positions agree with TRBD1. V lost 4 bases to trimming and J lost 5 bases; unmatched junction nucleotides: 5. Germline CDR1 reads MNHNY; CDR2 reads SVGAGI (reference sequence). The CDR3 consists of 14 residues. CDR3 DNA: TGTGCCAGCAGTTCACAGGGGGCCCGGTATGGCTACACCTTC. Amino acid sequence: CASSSQGARYGYTF.

The J gene is TRBJ1-6, the V gene TRBV28; D is unresolved. Trimming took 3 bases from V and 0 from J, leaving 9 bases between them. This CDR3 comprises 16 residues. From germline, CDR1 is MDHEN and CDR2 SYDVKM. DNA of the CDR3: TGTGCCAGCAGTTTGTTCGGGTCCTCCTATAATTCACCCCTCCACTTT. Amino acid sequence: CASSLFGSSYNSPLHF.

The V call is TRBV5-7, the J call TRBJ1-2, with 8 bases matching TRBD1. TRBV5-7 has ORF status, its function being uncertain. V lost 1 base and J lost 2; bases outside the gene matches: 7. The CDR3 has 16 amino acids. Here the CDR3 DNA reads TGTGCCAGCAGCTTGCAGGGGGCTAGGGGAAACTATGGCTACACCTTC. Its protein is CASSLQGARGNYGYTF.

This clone is a singleton in its sample. The chain is built from TRBV2 and TRBJ1-3, with 10 bases identical to TRBD1. Per the germline V gene, CDR1 is SNHLY and CDR2 is FYNNEI. This CDR3 spans 15 amino acids. V shed 6 bases and J 8 bases; nucleotides not matched to a gene: 10. The CDR3 region has the DNA TGTGCCAGCAGATCGACAGGGGGCTTCGGAGACACCATATATTTT. It specifies CASRSTGGFGDTIYF.

V gene TRBV5-4 combines with J gene TRBJ2-3; 8 nucleotides agree with TRBD2. V was clipped by 4 bases and J by 0 bases; unmatched bases: 7. The CDR3 has 16 residues. Germline lookup yields CDR1 SGHNT and CDR2 YYREEE (reference sequence). CDR3 sequence: CASSPSPSGSTDTQYF. CDR3 nucleotide sequence: TGTGCCAGCAGCCCGTCCCCTAGCGGGAGCACAGATACGCAGTATTTT.

The chain joins TRBV7-2 to TRBJ1-2; 9 bases agree with TRBD1. V was pared by 5 bases and J by 3 bases, with 4 bases of the junction left unmatched. The CDR3 consists of 14 residues. Germline CDR1 and CDR2: SGHTA and FQGNSA. The CDR3: CASSQQGADYGYTF. For the CDR3, the DNA is TGTGCCAGCAGCCAACAGGGGGCAGACTATGGCTACACCTTC.

This clone was seen more than once but under ten times. This chain links TRBV6-4 with TRBJ2-1, with 10 bases lining up with TRBD2. The CDR3 loop spans 16 amino acids. Trimming took 2 bases from V and 4 from J; bases not matched to a gene: 5. CDR1 MRHNA and CDR2 SNTAGT come from the germline V gene. Here the CDR3 DNA reads TGTGCCAGCAGTGACACTAGCGGGAATACTTACAATGAGCAGTTCTTC. Translating it yields CASSDTSGNTYNEQFF.

This chain links TRBV6-5 with TRBJ1-2; 8 bases align to TRBD1. V was clipped by 6 bases and J by 6 bases; unmatched bases: 12. Germline V CDR1 and CDR2: MNHEY, SVGAGI. The CDR3 is made up of 15 amino acids. In DNA form, the CDR3 reads TGTGCCAGCAGACAACGGACAGGGCAACGCGATGGCTACACCTTC. The encoded protein is CASRQRTGQRDGYTF.

The V and J genes are TRBV7-6 and TRBJ1-1; D ambiguous. Trimming removed 6 bases at V and 1 base at J, with 15 bases between. CDR3 length equals 15 residues. Per the germline V gene, CDR1 is SGHVS and CDR2 is FNYEAQ. The CDR3 bases are TGTGCCAGCAGTAGTCGGCCGGGGAAGAACACTGAAGCTTTCTTT. Encoded protein: CASSSRPGKNTEAFF.